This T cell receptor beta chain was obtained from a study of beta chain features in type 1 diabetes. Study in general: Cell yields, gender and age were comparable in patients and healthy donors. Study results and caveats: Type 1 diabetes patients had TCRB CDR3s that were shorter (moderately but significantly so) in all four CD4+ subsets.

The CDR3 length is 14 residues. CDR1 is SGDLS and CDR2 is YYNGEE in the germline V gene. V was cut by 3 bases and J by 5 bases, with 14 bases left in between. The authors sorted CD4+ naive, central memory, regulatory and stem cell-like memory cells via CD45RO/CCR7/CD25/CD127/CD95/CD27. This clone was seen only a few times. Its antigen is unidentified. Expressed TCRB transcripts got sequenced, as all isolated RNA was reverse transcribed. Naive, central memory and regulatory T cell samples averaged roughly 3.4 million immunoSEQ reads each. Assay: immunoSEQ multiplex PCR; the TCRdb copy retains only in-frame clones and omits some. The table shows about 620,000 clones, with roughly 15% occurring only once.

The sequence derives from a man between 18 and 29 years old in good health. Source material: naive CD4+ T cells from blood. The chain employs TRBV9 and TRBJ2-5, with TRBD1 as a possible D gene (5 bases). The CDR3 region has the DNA TGTGCCAGCAGCGCCACAAAGGGGAAGGAGACCCAGTACTTC. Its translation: CASSATKGKETQYF.